The clone carrying this T cell receptor (beta chain) was counted a few times. Its specificity is not known. The data stem from a study of identical twins' blood T cells. Overall study context: Roughly 6 alpha and about 6 beta libraries together yielded some 50 million reads. Study results and limitations: Environmental influences on twin similarity could not be excluded.

MiXCR, applied by TCRdb to the 5' RACE reads, yields one record per CDR3 protein. The profile shows 350,000 to 450,000 distinct CDR3 sequences, 28% of them singletons. CDR3 length: 14 amino acids. After removal of 5 bases from V and 8 bases from J, the junction contained 11 bases not matched to a gene. Germline V lookup: CDR1 SQVTM, CDR2 ANQGSEA. The chain combines TRBV29-1 with TRBJ2-1; 8 bases are a match to TRBD2. The clonotype comes from a woman aged 18-55 years in good health. The sequenced sample consisted of PBMCs. This CDR3 is CSVSGGTRIDEQFF. The CDR3 coding sequence is TGCAGCGTTTCGGGAGGGACACGGATCGATGAGCAGTTCTTC.